This T cell receptor (beta chain) was documented in a study of cytotoxic CD8 clonotypes in ibrutinib-treated CLL. In the study overall: IGHV unmutated roughly 17; relapsed/refractory 11; treatment-naive some 16. On average, fewer than 95,000 productive rearrangements and approximately 250,000 productive templates per sample.

This clone showed up just once. Looked up from germline, CDR1 is SGDLS and CDR2 is YYNGEE. This CDR3 is built from 17 residues. V was cut by 0 bases and J by 4 bases, with 18 bases left in between. Profiled with immunoSEQ multiplex PCR; TCRdb holds only in-frame clones, not every one. The sample lists some 28,000 clones, 57% occurring once. Specimen: PBMCs, collected before ibrutinib treatment. The chain links TRBV9 to TRBJ2-3; tentatively, D is TRBD2 (6 bases). This receptor was obtained from a human donor with chronic lymphocytic leukemia. CDR3 protein: CASSVGVLRGGSDTQYF. CDR3 nucleotide sequence: TGTGCCAGCAGCGTAGGGGTGTTGCGGGGAGGATCAGATACGCAGTATTTT.